The clone carrying this T cell receptor beta chain has a count of ten or more. What it recognizes is unknown. Time point denoted: newly diagnosed GD, antithyroid drugs for less than 3 months. PBMC-extracted RNA yielded the TCR library. V lost 3 bases and J 3 bases, leaving 21 bases between the germline ends. Germline lookup yields CDR1 DFQATT and CDR2 SNEGSKA (reference sequence). The CDR3 is 16 amino acids. The data are from a study of regulatory T cells in long-lasting Graves disease. Study background: Antithyroid drugs had been taken by newly diagnosed Graves' patients for under 3 months.

For TCR beta, libraries came from iRepertoire HTBI primers and Arm-PCR of CDR3 regions. One entry per CDR3 protein, called by TCRdb with MiXCR from the multiplex PCR reads. Of 360,000 or so distinct CDR3 sequences in the sample, approximately 16% are singletons; the top ten hold roughly 27%. The study's findings and limits: Peripheral blood alone, not thyroid tissue, underwent study. Among samples with persistent disease, TRBV28, TRBJ1-2 and TRBJ2-5 were favored.

The sample was also reused in another study, on T cells in Graves' hyperthyroidism and ophthalmopathy.

This receptor was identified in a middle-aged man with Graves disease. This sequence joins TRBV20-1 and TRBJ2-7; D is perhaps TRBD1 (6 bases). The sequences come from peripheral blood mononuclear cells (PBMCs), collected at new diagnosis, from a patient treated with antithyroid drugs. The CDR3 DNA reads as TGCAGTGCTAGCGATTATACCGGGACACGGTTCTACGAGCAGTACTTC. Translating gives CSASDYTGTRFYEQYF.